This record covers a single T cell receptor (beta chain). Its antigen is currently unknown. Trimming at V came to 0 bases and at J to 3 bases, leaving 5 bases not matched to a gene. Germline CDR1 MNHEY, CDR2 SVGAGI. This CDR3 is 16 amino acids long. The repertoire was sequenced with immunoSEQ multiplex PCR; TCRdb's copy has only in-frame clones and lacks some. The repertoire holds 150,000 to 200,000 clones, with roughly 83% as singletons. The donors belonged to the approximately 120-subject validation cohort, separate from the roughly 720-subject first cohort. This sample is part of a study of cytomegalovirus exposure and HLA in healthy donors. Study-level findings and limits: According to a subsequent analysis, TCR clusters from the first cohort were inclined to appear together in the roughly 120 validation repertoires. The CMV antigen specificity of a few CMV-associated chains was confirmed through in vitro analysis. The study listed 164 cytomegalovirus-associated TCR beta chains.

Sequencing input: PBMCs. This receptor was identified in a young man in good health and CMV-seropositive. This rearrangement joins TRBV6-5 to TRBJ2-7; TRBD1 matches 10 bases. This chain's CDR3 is CASSYSRTGGFYEQYF. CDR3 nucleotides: TGTGCCAGCAGTTACTCACGGACAGGGGGGTTCTACGAGCAGTACTTC.